What follows are 8 T cell receptor beta chains derived from one specimen sequenced in a study of metastatic and nonmetastatic thyroid tumors. Thyroid surgery had not been preceded by any treatment in any patient. TCRdb reanalyzed the PCR reads with MiXCR. This sample carries tens of thousands of clones, around 13% of them seen once, and the ten largest clones take approximately 25%. Input material: blood. Every receptor here comes from a female donor with papillary thyroid cancer or a benign thyroid nodule (not recorded which). Some clones in this sample may be carry-over from other donors' samples.

This clone was counted many times. This rearrangement joins TRBV28 to TRBJ1-1, with D perhaps matching TRBD1 (5 bases). The ends were cut back, 2 bases at V and 4 bases at J, with 11 bases in the middle. Germline V gives CDR1 MDHEN, CDR2 SYDVKM. CDR3 length equals 14 residues. The CDR3 DNA reads as TGTGCCAGCAGTTTAAGTAGTCAGGGCACTGAAGCTTTCTTT. Translation gives CASSLSSQGTEAFF. The full variable domain, with the rest looked up from reference TRBV28 and TRBJ1-1, is DVKVTQSSRYLVKRTGEKVFLECVQDMDHENMFWYRQDPGLGLRLIYFSYDVKMKEKGDIPEGYSVSREKKERFSLILESASTNQTSMYLCASSLSSQGTEAFFGQGTRLTVV.

This clone has only a few counts. A read error may explain this, as a much larger clone is one base away. Other DNA sequences in the same sample also yield this CDR3. DNA for the CDR3: TGTGCCAGCAGCTTAGAACCAGGGGAGACCACTGAAGCTTTCTTC. Translating it yields CASSLEPGETTEAFF. The rearrangement links TRBV7-6 to TRBJ1-1, with D maybe TRBD1 (6 bases). Germline V CDR1 and CDR2: SGHVS, FNYEAQ. The CDR3 length is 15 residues.

This clone has ten or more counts. J is TRBJ1-1 and V is TRBV28; possibly TRBD1 for D (6 bases). The CDR3 runs to 16 residues. The germline V gene encodes CDR1 MDHEN and CDR2 SYDVKM. Trimming cost V 5 bases and J 4 bases, with 20 bases left between them. CDR3 in amino acids: CASSPAAGAGGTEAFF. CDR3 sequence (DNA): TGTGCCAGCAGTCCCGCGGCGGGGGCTGGTGGCACTGAAGCTTTCTTT.

This clone has ten or more counts. The rearrangement joins TRBV20-1 to TRBJ2-1; TRBD2 might be the D (6 bases). Germline V CDR1 and CDR2: DFQATT, SNEGSKA (reference sequence). The length of the CDR3 is 10 residues. V gave up 3 bases and J gave up 16 bases, with 13 bases separating them. The CDR3 bases are TGCAGTGCTAGCGGGAGTGTGGAATTCTTC. This translates into CSASGSVEFF.

This clone occurred many times. A much larger clone sits a single nucleotide away, making a read error possible. CDR3: CSAIWGLLPPSYGYTF. CDR3 nucleotide sequence: TGCAGTGCTATTTGGGGACTGCTTCCCCCTAGCTATGGCTACACCTTC. The rearrangement uses TRBV20-1 and TRBJ1-2; D perhaps matches TRBD1 (5 bases). Germline-derived CDR1 and CDR2 are DFQATT and SNEGSKA (reference sequence). This CDR3 has 16 residues. V gave up 4 bases and J gave up 4 bases, with 22 bases separating them.

This clone was recorded at least ten times. The CDR3 reads CASNPRGGDSYEQYF. The CDR3 DNA reads TGCGCCAGCAACCCCCGGGGCGGTGACTCCTACGAGCAGTACTTC. V usage is TRBV5-1 and J usage is TRBJ2-7; D possibly matches TRBD1 or TRBD2 (5 bases each). Trimming took off 6 bases at V and 0 bases at J, with 16 bases between the two ends. CDR3 size: 15 residues. Germline CDR1 SGHRS, CDR2 YFSETQ.

The table lists this clone with many counts. The chain carries TRBV30 and TRBJ1-6; 7 bases are shared with TRBD1. There are 16 residues in the CDR3. Looked up from germline, CDR1 is GTSNPN and CDR2 is SVGIG (reference sequence). The ends lost 3 bases at V and 2 bases at J; junction bases unmatched: 7. The CDR3 sequence: CAWRETGSPYNSPLHF. The CDR3 DNA reads TGTGCCTGGAGGGAGACAGGGTCTCCCTATAATTCACCCCTCCACTTT.

This clone was seen repeatedly, ten times or more. The V and J genes are TRBV5-8 and TRBJ2-7; no clear D gene. This CDR3 is built from 16 residues. The germline V and J ends were trimmed by 3 bases and 0 bases, with 16 bases remaining between them. Per germline, CDR1 SGHTS and CDR2 YDEGEE. CDR3 protein: CASSSISFRTSYEQYF. CDR3 DNA: TGTGCCAGCAGCTCAATTAGCTTCCGGACCTCCTACGAGCAGTACTTC.